The 18 T cell receptor beta chains listed next were all sequenced from one sample in a study of T cell repertoires in aging, cancer and after chemotherapy. A mixed TRB-A/B primer pool amplified rearranged TRB by multiplex touch-down PCR. In TCRdb, the multiplex PCR reads were re-called with MiXCR into one record per CDR3 protein. Here the sample spans approximately 4,900 distinct CDR3 sequences, approximately 25% being singletons. Peripheral blood genomic DNA, not sorted cells or RNA, was the template. Sequenced input: blood. The receptors come from a human donor in good health.

V gene TRBV30 combines with J gene TRBJ2-7; tentatively, D is TRBD1 (5 bases). This CDR3 has 15 amino acids. From germline, CDR1 is GTSNPN and CDR2 SVGIG (reference sequence). With 0 bases removed from V and 0 bases from J, the gap between germline ends came to 12 bases. CDR3 in amino acids: CAWSVQRQPSYEQYF. CDR3 nucleotide sequence: TGTGCCTGGAGTGTACAAAGACAGCCCTCCTACGAGCAGTACTTC.

This clonotype is a singleton in its sample. An end of the junction does not agree with germline; a read error may underlie this. This sequence joins TRBV6-2 or TRBV6-3 and TRBJ1-3; D remains ambiguous. Germline CDR1 reads MNHEY; CDR2 reads SVGEGT. This CDR3 comprises 14 residues. This CDR3 is CASCYSLSGNTIYF. As DNA, the CDR3 is TGTGCCAGCTGTTACTCCTTGAGTGGAAACACCATATATTTT.

This rearrangement joins TRBV6-4 to TRBJ2-5, with 13 nucleotides matching TRBD2. The CDR3 runs 15 residues. The V segment lost 9 bases and the J segment 5 bases; nucleotides outside the gene matches: 9. Germline V gives CDR1 MRHNA, CDR2 SNTAGT. CDR3 sequence reads: CASSLTSGGLETQYF. The CDR3 region has the DNA TGTGCCAGTAGCCTGACTAGCGGGGGGCTTGAGACCCAGTACTTC.

The sample holds a few counts of this clonotype. This rearrangement joins TRBV5-1 to TRBJ1-1; possibly TRBD1 for D (5 bases). The germline V gene has CDR1 SGHRS and CDR2 YFSETQ. The CDR3 contains 16 residues. Trimming took 1 base from V and 1 from J, leaving 14 bases between them. The CDR3 loop reads CASSLRRGGGNTEAFF. CDR3 bases: TGCGCCAGCAGCTTGAGACGGGGCGGGGGGAACACTGAAGCTTTCTTT.

This clonotype has a single count. The chain recombines TRBV12-3 or TRBV12-4 with TRBJ2-5; 8 bases match TRBD1. There are 14 residues in the CDR3. With V trimmed by 3 bases and J by 5 bases, 5 bases remained unmatched. The chain's CDR3 is CASSFWDRWETQYF. CDR3 sequence (DNA): TGTGCCAGCAGTTTCTGGGACAGGTGGGAGACCCAGTACTTC.

The V and J genes are TRBV19 and TRBJ2-2; TRBD1 matches at 7 bases. The length of the CDR3 is 15 residues. Germline V gives CDR1 LNHDA, CDR2 SQIVND (reference sequence). V trimming: 8 bases; J trimming: 0 bases; junction bases outside the gene matches: 6. For the CDR3, the DNA is TGTGCCAGTCCCCGGACAGGAACGAACACCGGGGAGCTGTTTTTT. Its protein is CASPRTGTNTGELFF.

The V gene is TRBV20-1, the J gene TRBJ2-1, with D perhaps matching TRBD1 or TRBD2 (5 bases each). V lost 1 base and J 6 bases, leaving 10 bases between the germline ends. The CDR3 sequence is 13 residues long. The germline V gene has CDR1 DFQATT and CDR2 SNEGSKA (reference sequence). The CDR3 region has the DNA TGCAGTGCTAGAGGGTGGGGGTCCAATGAGCAGTTCTTC. This sequence encodes CSARGWGSNEQFF.

This clonotype has just a few counts. V and J are TRBV4-2 and TRBJ2-7; TRBD1 agrees at 9 bases. The germline CDR1 and CDR2 sequences are LGHNA and YNFKEQ. J was trimmed by 5 bases and V by 3 bases; bases with no gene match: 8. This CDR3 comprises 15 residues. The CDR3 here is CASSHSRDRAHEQYF. Written as DNA, the CDR3 is TGTGCCAGCAGCCACTCCCGGGACAGGGCCCACGAGCAGTACTTC.

Within the sample, this clonotype is medium-sized. The chain uses TRBV19 and TRBJ1-1, with a weak D call TRBD1 (6 bases). CDR3 length: 13 residues. Trimming pared 5 bases from V and 11 bases from J, leaving 18 bases between. CDR1 and CDR2 (germline): LNHDA, SQIVND (reference sequence). The CDR3, as DNA: TGTGCCAGTAGTTTCCAAAACAGGGACACGGCTTTCTTT. Protein: CASSFQNRDTAFF. The full variable domain, completed using reference TRBV19 and TRBJ1-1, is DGGITQSPKYLFRKEGQNVTLSCEQNLNHDAMYWYRQDPGQGLRLIYYSQIVNDFQKGDIAEGYSVSREKKESFPLTVTSAQKNPTAFYLCASSFQNRDTAFFGQGTRLTVV.

This chain links TRBV12-3 or TRBV12-4 with TRBJ1-1; D is unresolved. This CDR3 comprises 12 residues. Trimming shortened V by 6 bases and J by 11 bases, and 16 bases separated the two germline ends. The CDR3 nucleotides read TGTGCCAGCAGACTAGAAGGTTTTGGGGCTTTCTTT. Amino acids: CASRLEGFGAFF.

This clonotype is large within its sample. J is TRBJ2-7 and V is TRBV29-1; TRBD2 aligns across 7 bases. The CDR3 is 13 residues long. CDR1 SQVTM and CDR2 ANQGSEA come from the germline V gene. The V gene end was trimmed by 3 bases and the J gene end by 3 bases; junction bases not matched to a gene: 5. Here the CDR3 reads CSVEAGVGYEQYF. CDR3 nucleotide sequence: TGCAGCGTTGAGGCGGGAGTAGGCTACGAGCAGTACTTC.

This clonotype is labeled medium-sized. Here the CDR3 reads CASMGQGPYEQYF. The CDR3 DNA sequence: TGTGCCAGCATGGGACAGGGGCCCTACGAGCAGTACTTC. This rearrangement joins TRBV6-5 to TRBJ2-7; 10 bases agree with TRBD1. This CDR3 contains 13 residues. Germline CDR1 is MNHEY and CDR2 is SVGAGI. The V gene end was trimmed by 7 bases and the J gene end by 2 bases; junction bases not matched to a gene: 2.

This clonotype counts as medium-sized. CDR3 DNA sequence: TGTGCCAGCTCACCAAATCGCAGGGATGATGAAAAACTGTTTTTT. This sequence encodes CASSPNRRDDEKLFF. The V call is TRBV18, the J call TRBJ1-4; the D gene is possibly TRBD1 (5 bases). The V gene's germline CDR1 is KGHSH and CDR2 LQKENI. The V end was cut by 2 bases, the J end by 6 bases, with 13 bases between. CDR3 length equals 15 residues. The full variable domain, rest sourced from reference TRBV18 and TRBJ1-4, is NAGVMQNPRHLVRRRGQEARLRCSPMKGHSHVYWYRQLPEEGLKFMVYLQKENIIDESGMPKERFSAEFPKEGPSILRIQQVVRGDSAAYFCASSPNRRDDEKLFFGSGTQLSVL.

This chain uses TRBV28 with TRBJ2-5; D gene unclear. The CDR3 spans 14 residues. Deletions cut 3 bases from V and 5 bases from J, with 13 bases between. CDR1 MDHEN and CDR2 SYDVKM come from the germline V gene. Here the CDR3 DNA reads TGTGCCAGCAGTTTTCGATCATACGGGGAGACCCAGTACTTC. Amino acid sequence: CASSFRSYGETQYF.

In regard to this clonotype: At one end the junction does not follow the germline gene, possibly because of a read error. This rearrangement joins TRBV4-3 to TRBJ2-1, with 8 bases matching TRBD2. CDR1 LGHNA and CDR2 YSLEER come from the germline V gene. The length of the CDR3 is 18 residues. The CDR3 reads CASSQEFKASGFYNEQFF. Written as DNA, the CDR3 is TGTGCCAGCAGCCAAGAATTTAAGGCTAGCGGGTTTTACAATGAGCAGTTCTTC.

The chain carries TRBV18 and TRBJ1-1, with TRBD1 as a possible D gene (5 bases). V dropped 4 bases and J dropped 1 base, with 16 bases sitting between them. The V gene's germline CDR1 is KGHSH and CDR2 LQKENI. CDR3 size: 16 residues. CDR3 amino acids: CASSRAGPGKNTEAFF. Here the CDR3 DNA reads TGTGCCAGCTCACGAGCGGGGCCGGGGAAGAACACTGAAGCTTTCTTT.

The gene calls are TRBV12-3 or TRBV12-4 and TRBJ2-1; 7 nucleotides match TRBD2. With 3 bases clipped from V and 7 bases from J, the junction kept 3 bases outside the gene matches. The CDR3 has 13 amino acids. For the CDR3, the DNA is TGTGCCAGCAGTTTCAGTAGCGGGAATGAGCAGTTCTTC. Its protein product is CASSFSSGNEQFF.

The chain recombines TRBV27 with TRBJ1-4, with D unclear. The germline gives CDR1 MNHEY, CDR2 SMNVEV (reference sequence). The CDR3 extends over 14 amino acids. Trimming shortened V by 3 bases and J by 3 bases, and 8 bases separated the two germline ends. The CDR3 coding sequence is TGTGCCAGCAGTTTCGCCGCCCCTAATGAAAAACTGTTTTTT. Translation gives CASSFAAPNEKLFF.